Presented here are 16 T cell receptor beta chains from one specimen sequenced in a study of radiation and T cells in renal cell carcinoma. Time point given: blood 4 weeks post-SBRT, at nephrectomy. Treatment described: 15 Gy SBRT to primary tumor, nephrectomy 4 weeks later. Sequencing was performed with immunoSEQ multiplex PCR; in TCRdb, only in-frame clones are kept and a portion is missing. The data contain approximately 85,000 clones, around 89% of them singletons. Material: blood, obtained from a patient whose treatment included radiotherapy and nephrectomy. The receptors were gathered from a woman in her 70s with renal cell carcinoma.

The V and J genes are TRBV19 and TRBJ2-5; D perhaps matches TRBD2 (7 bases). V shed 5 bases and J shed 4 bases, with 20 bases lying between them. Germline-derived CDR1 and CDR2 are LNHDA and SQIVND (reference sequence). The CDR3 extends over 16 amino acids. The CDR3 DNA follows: TGTGCCAGTAGTCTCCCCGAGGGGAGGGGGAGAGAGACCCAGTACTTC. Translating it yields CASSLPEGRGRETQYF. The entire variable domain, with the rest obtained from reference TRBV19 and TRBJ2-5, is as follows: DGGITQSPKYLFRKEGQNVTLSCEQNLNHDAMYWYRQDPGQGLRLIYYSQIVNDFQKGDIAEGYSVSREKKESFPLTVTSAQKNPTAFYLCASSLPEGRGRETQYFGPGTRLLVL.

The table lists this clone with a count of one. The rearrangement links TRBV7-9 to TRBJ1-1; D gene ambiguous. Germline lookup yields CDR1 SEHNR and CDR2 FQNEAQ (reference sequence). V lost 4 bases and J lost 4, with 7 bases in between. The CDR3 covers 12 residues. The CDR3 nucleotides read TGTGCCAGCAGCTCCGGACGCACTGAAGCTTTCTTT. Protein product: CASSSGRTEAFF.

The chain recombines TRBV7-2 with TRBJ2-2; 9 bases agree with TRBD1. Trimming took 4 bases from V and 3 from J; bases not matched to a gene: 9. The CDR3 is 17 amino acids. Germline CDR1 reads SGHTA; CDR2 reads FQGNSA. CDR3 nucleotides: TGTGCCAGCAGCTCCCCCCCGGGACAGGGTTACACCGGGGAGCTGTTTTTT. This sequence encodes CASSSPPGQGYTGELFF.

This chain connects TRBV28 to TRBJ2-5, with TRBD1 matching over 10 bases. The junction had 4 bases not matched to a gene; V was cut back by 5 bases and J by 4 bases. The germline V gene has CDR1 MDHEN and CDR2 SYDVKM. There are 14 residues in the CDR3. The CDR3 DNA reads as TGTGCCAGCAGTATGACAGGGGGCCGAGAGACCCAGTACTTC. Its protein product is CASSMTGGRETQYF.

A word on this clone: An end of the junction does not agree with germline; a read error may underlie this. CDR3 region: CASSLAGNNEQFF. For the CDR3, the DNA is TGTGCTAGCAGCCTAGCGGGTAACAATGAGCAGTTCTTC. The rearrangement uses TRBV7-7 and TRBJ2-1, with 8 bases fitting TRBD2. CDR1 and CDR2 from the germline V gene are SSHAT and FNYEAQ (reference sequence). This CDR3 has 13 amino acids.

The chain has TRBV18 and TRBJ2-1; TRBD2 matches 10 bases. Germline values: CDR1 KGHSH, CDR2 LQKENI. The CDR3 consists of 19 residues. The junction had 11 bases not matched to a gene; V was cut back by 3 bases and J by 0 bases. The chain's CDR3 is CASSPGLLAGARSYNEQFF. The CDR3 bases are TGTGCCAGCTCACCGGGCTTGCTAGCGGGGGCCCGCTCCTACAATGAGCAGTTCTTC.

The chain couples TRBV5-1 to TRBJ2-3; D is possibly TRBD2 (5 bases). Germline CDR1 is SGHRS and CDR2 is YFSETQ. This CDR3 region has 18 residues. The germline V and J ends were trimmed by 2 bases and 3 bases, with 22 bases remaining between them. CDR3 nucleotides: TGCGCCAGCAGCTTCCTCGCCCCGGGATCGGTCGGGACAGATACGCAGTATTTT. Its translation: CASSFLAPGSVGTDTQYF. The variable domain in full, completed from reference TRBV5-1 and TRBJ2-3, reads KAGVTQTPRYLIKTRGQQVTLSCSPISGHRSVSWYQQTPGQGLQFLFEYFSETQRNKGNFPGRFSGRQFSNSRSEMNVSTLELGDSALYLCASSFLAPGSVGTDTQYFGPGTRLTVL.

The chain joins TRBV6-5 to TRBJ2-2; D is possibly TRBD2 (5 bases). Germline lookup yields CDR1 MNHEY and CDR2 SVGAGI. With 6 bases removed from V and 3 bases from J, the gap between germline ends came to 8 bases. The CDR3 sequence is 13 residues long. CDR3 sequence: CASRRDYTGELFF. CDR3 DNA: TGTGCCAGCAGGAGGGATTACACCGGGGAGCTGTTTTTT.

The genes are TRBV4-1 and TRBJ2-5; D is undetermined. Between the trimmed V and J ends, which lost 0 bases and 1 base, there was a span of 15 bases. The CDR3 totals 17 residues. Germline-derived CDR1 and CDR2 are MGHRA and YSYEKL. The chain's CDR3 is CASSQDPTPKPQETQYF. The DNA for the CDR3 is TGCGCCAGCAGCCAAGATCCCACCCCCAAACCCCAAGAGACCCAGTACTTC.

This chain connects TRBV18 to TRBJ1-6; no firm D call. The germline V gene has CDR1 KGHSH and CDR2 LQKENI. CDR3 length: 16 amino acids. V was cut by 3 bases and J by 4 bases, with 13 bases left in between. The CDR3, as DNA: TGTGCCAGCTCACCCGCGGAAGGATTGTATAATTCACCCCTCCACTTT. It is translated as CASSPAEGLYNSPLHF.

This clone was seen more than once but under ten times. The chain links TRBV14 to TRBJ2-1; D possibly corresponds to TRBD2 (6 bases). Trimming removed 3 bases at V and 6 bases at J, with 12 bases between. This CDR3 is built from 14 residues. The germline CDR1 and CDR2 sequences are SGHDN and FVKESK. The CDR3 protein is CASSHDGRGNEQFF. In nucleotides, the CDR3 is TGTGCCAGCAGCCACGATGGGCGGGGCAATGAGCAGTTCTTC. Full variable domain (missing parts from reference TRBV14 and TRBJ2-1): EAGVTQFPSHSVIEKGQTVTLRCDPISGHDNLYWYRRVMGKEIKFLLHFVKESKQDESGMPNNRFLAERTGGTYSTLKVQPAELEDSGVYFCASSHDGRGNEQFFGPGTRLTVL.

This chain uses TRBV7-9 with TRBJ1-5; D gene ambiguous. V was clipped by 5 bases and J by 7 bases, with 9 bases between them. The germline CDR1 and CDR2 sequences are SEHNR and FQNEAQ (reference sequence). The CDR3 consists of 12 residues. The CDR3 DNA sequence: TGTGCCAGCAGCCTCCGGACCCAGCCCCAGCATTTT. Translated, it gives CASSLRTQPQHF.

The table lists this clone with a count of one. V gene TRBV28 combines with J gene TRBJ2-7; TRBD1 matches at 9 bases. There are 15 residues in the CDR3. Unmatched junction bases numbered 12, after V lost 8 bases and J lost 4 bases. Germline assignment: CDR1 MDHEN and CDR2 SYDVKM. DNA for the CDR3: TGTGCCAGCTCTACTACAGGGGGCAAGACGTACGAGCAGTACTTC. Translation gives CASSTTGGKTYEQYF.

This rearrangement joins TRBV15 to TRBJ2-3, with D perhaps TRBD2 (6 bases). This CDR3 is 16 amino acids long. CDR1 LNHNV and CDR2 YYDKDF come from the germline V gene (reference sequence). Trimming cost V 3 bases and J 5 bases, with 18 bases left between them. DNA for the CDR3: TGTGCCACCAGCAGTCCTCCCCGGGGGAATCAAGATACGCAGTATTTT. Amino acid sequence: CATSSPPRGNQDTQYF.

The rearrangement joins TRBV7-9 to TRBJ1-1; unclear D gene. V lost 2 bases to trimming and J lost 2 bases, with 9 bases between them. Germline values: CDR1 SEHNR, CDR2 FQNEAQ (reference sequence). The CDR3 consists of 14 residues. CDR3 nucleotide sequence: TGTGCCAGCAGCTTACACGGGATCAACACTGAAGCTTTCTTT. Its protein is CASSLHGINTEAFF.

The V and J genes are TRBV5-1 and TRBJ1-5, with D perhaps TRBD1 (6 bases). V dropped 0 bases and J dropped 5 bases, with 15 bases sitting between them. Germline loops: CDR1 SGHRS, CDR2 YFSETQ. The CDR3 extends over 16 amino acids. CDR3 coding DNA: TGCGCCAGCAGCTTGGCACCTGGGGACACCTATCAGCCCCAGCATTTT. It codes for CASSLAPGDTYQPQHF.